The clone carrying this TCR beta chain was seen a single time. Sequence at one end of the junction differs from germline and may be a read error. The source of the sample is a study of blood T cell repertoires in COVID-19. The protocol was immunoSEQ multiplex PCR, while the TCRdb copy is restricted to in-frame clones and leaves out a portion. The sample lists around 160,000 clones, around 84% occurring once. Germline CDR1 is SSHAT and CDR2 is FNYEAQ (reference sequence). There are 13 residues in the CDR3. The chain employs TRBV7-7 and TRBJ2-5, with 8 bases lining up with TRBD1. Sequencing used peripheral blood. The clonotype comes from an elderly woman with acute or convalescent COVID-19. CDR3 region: CASSLTGGETQYF. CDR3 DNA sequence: TGTGCTAGCAGCTTAACAGGGGGAGAGACCCAGTACTTC.